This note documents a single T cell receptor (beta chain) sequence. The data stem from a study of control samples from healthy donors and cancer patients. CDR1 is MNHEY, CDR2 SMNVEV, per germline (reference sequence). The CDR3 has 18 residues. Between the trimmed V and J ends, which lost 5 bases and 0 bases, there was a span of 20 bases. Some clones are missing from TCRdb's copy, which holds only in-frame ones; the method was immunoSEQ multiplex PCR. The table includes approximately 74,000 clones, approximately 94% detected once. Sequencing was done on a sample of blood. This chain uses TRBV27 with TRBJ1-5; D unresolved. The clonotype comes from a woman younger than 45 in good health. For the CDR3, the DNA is TGTGCCAGCAGTCCGACGCAGCCGACGGACTATAGCAATCAGCCCCAGCATTTT. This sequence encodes CASSPTQPTDYSNQPQHF.